This T cell receptor (beta chain) derives from a study of cytomegalovirus exposure and HLA in healthy donors. Study in general: Of fewer than 450 genotyped donors, around 76% clustered with self-reported Caucasian donors.

Amplification used 60 Vbeta primers and 13 Jbeta primers. Clones were read by immunoSEQ multiplex PCR, and TCRdb kept only the in-frame ones, dropping some. In the table there are fewer than 250,000 clones, around 67% of which are singletons. Overall study findings and caveats: It was approximately 150 TCR beta chains that were listed as cytomegalovirus-associated. Previous analysis showed most TCR beta V segments were productive about 87% or about 30% of the time.

With regard to this clone: Its antigen is as yet unknown.

The receptor comes from a woman aged 25 to 39 in good health and CMV-seropositive. Sequencing was performed on PBMCs.

The CDR3 DNA sequence: TGTGCCAGCAGTTTCCTAGCGGGATCCTACGAGCAGTACTTC. It encodes CASSFLAGSYEQYF. This chain connects TRBV28 to TRBJ2-7; 9 nucleotides line up with TRBD2. The CDR3 length is 14 residues. Germline values: CDR1 MDHEN, CDR2 SYDVKM. The V and J ends lost 3 bases and 1 base, in that order; junction bases with no gene match: 1.